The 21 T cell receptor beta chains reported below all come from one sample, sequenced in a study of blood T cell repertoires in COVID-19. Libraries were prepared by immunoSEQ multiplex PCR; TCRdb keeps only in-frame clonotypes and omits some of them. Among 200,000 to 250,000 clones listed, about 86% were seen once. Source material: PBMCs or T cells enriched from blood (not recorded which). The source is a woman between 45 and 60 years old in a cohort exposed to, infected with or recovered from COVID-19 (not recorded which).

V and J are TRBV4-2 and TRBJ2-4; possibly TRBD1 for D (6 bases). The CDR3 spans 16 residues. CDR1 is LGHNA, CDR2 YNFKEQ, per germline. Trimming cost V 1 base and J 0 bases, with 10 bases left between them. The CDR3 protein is CASSQGTVLAKNIQYF. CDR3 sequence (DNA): TGTGCCAGCAGCCAAGGGACAGTTCTAGCCAAAAACATTCAGTACTTC.

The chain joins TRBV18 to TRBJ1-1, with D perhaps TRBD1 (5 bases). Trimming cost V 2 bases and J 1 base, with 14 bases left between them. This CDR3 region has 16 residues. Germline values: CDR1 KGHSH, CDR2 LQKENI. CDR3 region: CASSPRVQVENTEAFF. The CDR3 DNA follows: TGTGCCAGCTCACCAAGAGTACAGGTGGAGAACACTGAAGCTTTCTTT.

The CDR3 region is CASSLVGQGASEQYF. The CDR3 DNA reads TGTGCCAGCAGCTTAGTCGGACAGGGGGCCAGCGAGCAGTACTTC. The J gene is TRBJ2-7, the V gene TRBV7-6; 11 nucleotides agree with TRBD1. J was trimmed by 6 bases and V by 1 base; bases with no gene match: 5. From germline, CDR1 is SGHVS and CDR2 FNYEAQ. CDR3 length: 15 amino acids.

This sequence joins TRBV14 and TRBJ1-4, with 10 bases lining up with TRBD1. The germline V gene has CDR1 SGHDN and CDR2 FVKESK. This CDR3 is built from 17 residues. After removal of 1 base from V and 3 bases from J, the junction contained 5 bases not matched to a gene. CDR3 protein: CASSQADRGRANEKLFF. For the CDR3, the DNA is TGTGCCAGCAGCCAAGCAGACAGGGGGCGTGCTAATGAAAAACTGTTTTTT. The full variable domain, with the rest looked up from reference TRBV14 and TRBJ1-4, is EAGVTQFPSHSVIEKGQTVTLRCDPISGHDNLYWYRRVMGKEIKFLLHFVKESKQDESGMPNNRFLAERTGGTYSTLKVQPAELEDSGVYFCASSQADRGRANEKLFFGSGTQLSVL.

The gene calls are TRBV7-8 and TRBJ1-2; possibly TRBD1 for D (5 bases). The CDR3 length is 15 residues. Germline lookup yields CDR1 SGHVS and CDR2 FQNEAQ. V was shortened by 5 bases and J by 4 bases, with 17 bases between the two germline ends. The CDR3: CASSPYRGTSYGYTF. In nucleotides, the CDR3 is TGTGCCAGCAGCCCCTACCGGGGGACGTCCTATGGCTACACCTTC.

CDR3: CASSITGSTGELFF. The CDR3 coding sequence is TGTGCCAGTAGTATAACAGGGAGCACCGGGGAGCTGTTTTTT. The chain carries TRBV19 and TRBJ2-2; TRBD1 is a possible D gene (6 bases). Germline V gene sequence: CDR1 LNHDA, CDR2 SQIVND (reference sequence). CDR3 length equals 14 residues. V gave up 2 bases and J gave up 4 bases, with 8 bases separating them.

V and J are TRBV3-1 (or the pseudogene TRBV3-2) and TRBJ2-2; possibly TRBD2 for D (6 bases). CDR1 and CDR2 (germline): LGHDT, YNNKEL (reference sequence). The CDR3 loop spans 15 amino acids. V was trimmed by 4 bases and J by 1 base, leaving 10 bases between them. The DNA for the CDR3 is TGTGCCAGCAGCCTCCGGGACTTGAACACCGGGGAGCTGTTTTTT. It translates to CASSLRDLNTGELFF.

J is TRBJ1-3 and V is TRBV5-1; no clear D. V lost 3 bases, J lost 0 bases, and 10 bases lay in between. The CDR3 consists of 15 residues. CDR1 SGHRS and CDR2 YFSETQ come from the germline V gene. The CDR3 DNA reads TGCGCCAGCAGCTATTCGGCAGGCTCTGGAAACACCATATATTTT. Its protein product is CASSYSAGSGNTIYF.

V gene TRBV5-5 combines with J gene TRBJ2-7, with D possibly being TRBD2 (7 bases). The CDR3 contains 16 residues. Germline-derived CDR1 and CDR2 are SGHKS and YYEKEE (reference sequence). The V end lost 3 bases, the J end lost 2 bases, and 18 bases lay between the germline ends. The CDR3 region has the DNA TGTGCCAGCAGCTACCCCCCGGGGGGCCTCGCCTACGAGCAGTACTTC. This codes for CASSYPPGGLAYEQYF. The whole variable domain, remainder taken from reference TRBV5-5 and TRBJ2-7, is DAGVTQSPTHLIKTRGQQVTLRCSPISGHKSVSWYQQVLGQGPQFIFQYYEKEERGRGNFPDRFSARQFPNYSSELNVNALLLGDSALYLCASSYPPGGLAYEQYFGPGTRLTVT.

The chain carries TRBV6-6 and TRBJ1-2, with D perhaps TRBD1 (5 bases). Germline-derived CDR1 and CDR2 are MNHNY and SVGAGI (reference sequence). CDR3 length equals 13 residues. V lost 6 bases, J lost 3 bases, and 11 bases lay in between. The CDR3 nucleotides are TGTGCCAGCAGCCAAACAGGTTACTATGGCTACACCTTC. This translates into CASSQTGYYGYTF.

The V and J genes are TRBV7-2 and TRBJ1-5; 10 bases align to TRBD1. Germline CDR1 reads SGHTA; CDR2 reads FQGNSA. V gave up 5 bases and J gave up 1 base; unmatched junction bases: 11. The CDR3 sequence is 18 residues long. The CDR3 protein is CASSPGTGVIGSNQPQHF. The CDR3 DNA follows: TGTGCCAGCAGCCCCGGGACAGGGGTGATCGGCAGCAATCAGCCCCAGCATTTT.

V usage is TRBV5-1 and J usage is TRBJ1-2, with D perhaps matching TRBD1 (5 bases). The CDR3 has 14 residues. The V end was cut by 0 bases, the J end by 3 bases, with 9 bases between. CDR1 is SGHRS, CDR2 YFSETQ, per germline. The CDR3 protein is CASSLGSRDYGYTF. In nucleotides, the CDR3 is TGCGCCAGCAGCTTGGGGTCCAGGGACTATGGCTACACCTTC. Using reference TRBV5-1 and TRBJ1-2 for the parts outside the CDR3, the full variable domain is KAGVTQTPRYLIKTRGQQVTLSCSPISGHRSVSWYQQTPGQGLQFLFEYFSETQRNKGNFPGRFSGRQFSNSRSEMNVSTLELGDSALYLCASSLGSRDYGYTFGSGTRLTVV.

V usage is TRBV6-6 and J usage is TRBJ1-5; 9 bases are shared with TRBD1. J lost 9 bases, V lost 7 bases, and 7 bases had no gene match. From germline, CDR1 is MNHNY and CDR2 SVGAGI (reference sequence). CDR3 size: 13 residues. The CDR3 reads CASTWDRDPPQHF. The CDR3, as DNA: TGTGCCAGCACCTGGGACAGGGATCCGCCCCAGCATTTT.

CDR3 residues: CASTLEGALGNSPLHF. CDR3 nucleotide sequence: TGCGCCAGCACCTTAGAGGGGGCTTTGGGGAATTCACCCCTCCACTTT. The rearrangement uses TRBV4-1 and TRBJ1-6; 7 positions agree with TRBD1. Germline CDR1 reads MGHRA; CDR2 reads YSYEKL. The CDR3 is made up of 16 amino acids. Germline trimming cut 7 bases from V and 7 bases from J; bases unmatched to any gene: 13.

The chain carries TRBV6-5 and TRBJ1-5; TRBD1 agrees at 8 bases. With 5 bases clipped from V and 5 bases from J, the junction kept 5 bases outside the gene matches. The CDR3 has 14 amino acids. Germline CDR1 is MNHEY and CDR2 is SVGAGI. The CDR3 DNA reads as TGTGCCAGCAGTCCCGACAGGGGCGATCAGCCCCAGCATTTT. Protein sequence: CASSPDRGDQPQHF.

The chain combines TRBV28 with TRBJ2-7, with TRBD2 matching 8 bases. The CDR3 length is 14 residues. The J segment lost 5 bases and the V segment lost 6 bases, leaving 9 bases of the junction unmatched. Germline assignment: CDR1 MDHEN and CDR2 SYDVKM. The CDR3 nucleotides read TGTGCCAGCAGGGTGGGCGGGGGGTTCGACGAGCAGTACTTC. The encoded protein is CASRVGGGFDEQYF.

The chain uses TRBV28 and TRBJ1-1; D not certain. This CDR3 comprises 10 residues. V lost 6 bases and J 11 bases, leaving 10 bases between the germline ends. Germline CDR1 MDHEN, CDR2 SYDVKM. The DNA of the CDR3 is TGTGCCAGCAGCCGATACTCGGCTTTCTTT. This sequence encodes CASSRYSAFF.

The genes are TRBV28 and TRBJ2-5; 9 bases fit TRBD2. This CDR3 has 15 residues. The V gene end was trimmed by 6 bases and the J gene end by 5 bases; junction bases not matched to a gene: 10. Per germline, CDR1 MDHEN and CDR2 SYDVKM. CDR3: CASSPSGGPQETQYF. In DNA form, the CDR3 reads TGTGCCAGCAGCCCGAGCGGGGGGCCTCAGGAGACCCAGTACTTC.

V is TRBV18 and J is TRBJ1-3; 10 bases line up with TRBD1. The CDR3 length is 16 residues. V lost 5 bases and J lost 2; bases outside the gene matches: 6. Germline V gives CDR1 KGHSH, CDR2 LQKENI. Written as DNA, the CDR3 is TGTGCCAGCTCAACCACGGGGACAGGGGCTGGAAACACCATATATTTT. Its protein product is CASSTTGTGAGNTIYF.

CDR3 DNA sequence: TGCGCCAGCAGTGACGGGGGTCGCGATGAGCAGTTCTTC. The encoded protein is CASSDGGRDEQFF. This chain connects TRBV10-1 to TRBJ2-1; weak D call: TRBD2 (6 bases). The germline CDR1 and CDR2 sequences are WNHNN and SYGVQD (reference sequence). Trimming removed 3 bases at V and 8 bases at J, with 11 bases between. CDR3 length equals 13 residues.

CDR3 amino acids: CASSQGQRYNEKLFF. As DNA, the CDR3 is TGCGCCAGCAGCCAGGGACAGCGATATAATGAAAAACTGTTTTTT. The chain combines TRBV4-3 with TRBJ1-4; 7 bases align to TRBD1. Germline values: CDR1 LGHNA, CDR2 YSLEER. The CDR3 length is 15 residues. Trimming removed 3 bases from V and 4 bases from J; junction bases left unmatched: 5.